This T cell receptor beta chain was observed in a study of shared clonotypes between healthy human individuals. The study, taken as a whole, reports: A handful of donors showed sharing of 4.5% to 6% of naive CD4 clonotypes.

Clones were read by immunoSEQ multiplex PCR, and TCRdb kept only the in-frame ones, dropping some. The data contain 2,500,000 or so clones, around 90% of them singletons. Worth noting for this clone: The antigen is unknown. Other nucleotide sequences from this sample produce the same CDR3.

This CDR3 comprises 11 residues. Germline V gives CDR1 DFQATT, CDR2 SNEGSKA (reference sequence). V lost 3 bases and J 5 bases, leaving 6 bases between the germline ends. The sequencing sample was made of naive CD4+ T cells sorted from blood. Indicated subset: CD45RA+ positively selected. The chain uses TRBV20-1 and TRBJ2-3; D is uncertain. This TCR derives from a young man in good health. The DNA for the CDR3 is TGCAGTGCTAGGCCGGGAGATACGCAGTATTTT. Protein product: CSARPGDTQYF.